The rows below give T cell receptor beta chains drawn from one sample of a study of spatial heterogeneity in lung cancer. TCRdb ran MiXCR on the 5' RACE reads and lists one entry per CDR3 protein. The sample yields about 60,000 distinct CDR3 sequences, around 8.2% seen once. This sample comprised PBMCs, obtained at surgery. These receptors all come from a female donor with early-stage non-small cell lung cancer. Each CDR3 is given with its conserved first and last residue. Each record gives: D gene, clone size, J gene, V gene, CDR3 protein, CDR3 DNA. The D gene is left open where the match is weak. A row's size may be missing; if present it is once, few, many or a size class.

>TRBD2|many|TRBJ2-1|TRBV18
CASSPRREGNEQFF
TGTGCCAGCTCACCAAGGCGGGAGGGCAATGAGCAGTTCTTC
>NA|few|TRBJ2-7|TRBV9
CASSVRGQGGYEQYF
TGTGCCAGCAGCGTAAGGGGGCAGGGAGGCTACGAGCAGTACTTC
>TRBD1|many|TRBJ2-1|TRBV6-5
CASSPDSGTGHNEQFF
TGTGCCAGCAGTCCTGACTCCGGGACAGGGCACAATGAGCAGTTCTTC
>NA|NA|TRBJ2-1|TRBV2
CASSEASILNEQFF
TGTGCCAGCAGTGAAGCATCCATTTTGAATGAGCAGTTCTTC
>NA|NA|TRBJ2-1|TRBV18
CASSPSRDKYNEQFF
TGTGCCAGCTCACCGTCCCGGGACAAGTACAATGAGCAGTTCTTC
>NA|few|TRBJ1-5|TRBV11-2
CASSPGRGNQPQHF
TGTGCCAGCAGCCCCGGAAGGGGAAATCAGCCCCAGCATTTT
>NA|NA|TRBJ2-3|TRBV2
CASSVSQNTQYF
TGTGCCAGCAGTGTATCCCAGAATACGCAGTATTTT
>TRBD1|NA|TRBJ2-2|TRBV3-1
CASSHSGTGIPGELFF
TGTGCCAGCAGCCATTCCGGGACAGGGATCCCCGGGGAGCTGTTTTTT
>TRBD1|many|TRBJ1-5|TRBV18
CASSSQGDNQPQHF
TGTGCCAGCTCATCACAGGGGGACAATCAGCCCCAGCATTTT
>NA|many|TRBJ1-2|TRBV20-1
CSAYFPLTNYGYTF
TGCAGTGCTTATTTCCCTCTTACTAACTATGGCTACACCTTC
>NA|many|TRBJ2-3|TRBV28
CASSPLGESTDTQYF
TGTGCCAGCAGCCCTTTAGGGGAGAGCACAGATACGCAGTATTTT
>TRBD2|NA|TRBJ2-1|TRBV2
CATRGLAVNEQFF
TGTGCCACCCGTGGGCTAGCGGTCAATGAGCAGTTCTTC
>NA|NA|TRBJ1-1|TRBV7-8
CASSVSENTEAFF
TGTGCCAGCAGCGTGAGTGAGAACACTGAAGCTTTCTTT
>NA|few|TRBJ2-5|TRBV6-1
CASSNTETQYF
TGTGCCAGCAGTAACACAGAGACCCAGTACTTC
>NA|many|TRBJ1-2|TRBV27
CASSLQGGYGYTF
TGTGCCAGCAGTTTACAGGGAGGCTATGGCTACACCTTC
>NA|NA|TRBJ1-1|TRBV5-5
CASSRLPTENTEAFF
TGTGCCAGCAGCCGCTTACCGACCGAGAACACTGAAGCTTTCTTT
>NA|NA|TRBJ1-1|TRBV12-3/TRBV12-4
CASSSGTLAFF
TGTGCCAGCAGCTCCGGGACCCTAGCTTTCTTT
>NA|NA|TRBJ1-2|TRBV12-3/TRBV12-4
CASSLGTEYGYTF
TGTGCCAGCAGTTTAGGGACAGAATATGGCTACACCTTC
>TRBD2|NA|TRBJ2-7|TRBV3-1
CASSPTGGLGQYF
TGTGCCAGCAGCCCGACGGGGGGGCTAGGGCAGTACTTC
>TRBD2|few|TRBJ2-2|TRBV20-1
CSARGPSGGPSTGELFF
TGCAGTGCTAGAGGCCCTAGCGGGGGGCCATCCACCGGGGAGCTGTTTTTT
>NA|few|TRBJ1-1|TRBV6-5
CASSYSPGAHGTEAFF
TGTGCCAGCAGTTACTCCCCAGGGGCGCATGGCACTGAAGCTTTCTTT
>NA|NA|TRBJ2-3|TRBV7-3
CASSLSSADTQYF
TGTGCCAGCAGCCTTTCGAGTGCAGATACGCAGTATTTT
>NA|NA|TRBJ2-3|TRBV14
CASSQQLEIPTDTQYF
TGTGCCAGCAGCCAACAACTAGAAATCCCGACAGATACGCAGTATTTT
>TRBD1|NA|TRBJ2-5|TRBV20-1
CSAHRGAGVETQYF
TGCAGTGCTCACAGGGGGGCAGGGGTGGAGACCCAGTACTTC
>NA|few|TRBJ2-2|TRBV5-5
CASTGENTGELFF
TGTGCCAGCACCGGGGAGAACACCGGGGAGCTGTTTTTT
>TRBD2|NA|TRBJ2-5|TRBV5-5
CASSEGLAVETQYF
TGTGCCAGCAGCGAAGGACTAGCGGTCGAGACCCAGTACTTC
>NA|many|TRBJ1-2|TRBV5-4
CASRLRQAGTHGYTF
TGTGCCAGCAGACTGAGACAGGCCGGAACCCATGGCTACACCTTC
>NA|NA|TRBJ2-1|TRBV11-2
CASSLGRGSYNEQLF
TGTGCCAGCAGCTTAGGCAGGGGCTCCTACAATGAGCAGCTCTTC
>NA|NA|TRBJ1-4|TRBV20-1
CSARGPGEEKLFF
TGCAGTGCTAGGGGGCCGGGGGAAGAAAAACTGTTTTTT
>NA|NA|TRBJ2-1|TRBV3-1
CASSQDLPEQFF
TGTGCCAGCAGCCAAGATCTCCCCGAGCAGTTCTTC
>TRBD1|NA|TRBJ2-7|TRBV29-1
CSVEDRVSYEQYF
TGCAGCGTTGAGGACAGGGTGTCCTACGAGCAGTACTTC
>NA|many|TRBJ2-2|TRBV12-3/TRBV12-4
CASSSRDREVGELFF
TGTGCCAGCAGTTCTAGAGACAGGGAGGTCGGGGAGCTGTTTTTT
>TRBD1|NA|TRBJ2-5|TRBV19
CASRRQQGAGETQYF
TGTGCCAGCCGGAGGCAACAGGGGGCCGGAGAGACCCAGTACTTC
>NA|many|TRBJ2-5|TRBV12-3/TRBV12-4
CASSSPGRGQETQYF
TGTGCCAGCAGTTCCCCCGGAAGGGGGCAAGAGACCCAGTACTTC
>TRBD2|few|TRBJ2-3|TRBV20-1
CSARFPGLAGGRTDTQYF
TGCAGTGCTCGCTTCCCAGGACTAGCGGGAGGCCGCACAGATACGCAGTATTTT
>TRBD2|NA|TRBJ2-7|TRBV6-6
CASRTLAGSYEQYF
TGTGCCAGCAGAACACTAGCGGGATCCTACGAGCAGTACTTC
>NA|few|TRBJ1-6|TRBV12-3/TRBV12-4
CATKQGDYNSPLHF
TGTGCCACTAAACAGGGAGACTATAATTCACCCCTCCATTTT
>TRBD2|few|TRBJ2-1|TRBV20-1
CSARRLAYIEQFF
TGCAGTGCTAGACGACTAGCGTATATTGAGCAGTTCTTC
>NA|NA|TRBJ1-1|TRBV24-1
CATSHPGVAEAFF
TGTGCCACCAGTCACCCGGGCGTAGCTGAAGCTTTCTTT
>TRBD1|few|TRBJ2-3|TRBV28
CASSLTGADTQYF
TGTGCCAGCAGTTTAACAGGGGCAGATACGCAGTATTTT
>TRBD2|NA|TRBJ2-5|TRBV20-1
CSAPGTSGAQETQYF
TGCAGTGCTCCCGGGACTAGCGGGGCTCAAGAGACCCAGTACTTC
>NA|few|TRBJ2-6|TRBV20-1
CSADHSGANVLTF
TGCAGTGCCGATCATTCTGGGGCCAACGTCCTGACTTTC
>NA|many|TRBJ1-1|TRBV12-3/TRBV12-4
CASRLSGTEAFF
TGTGCCAGCAGATTGAGTGGCACTGAAGCTTTCTTT
>TRBD1|NA|TRBJ1-2|TRBV6-6
CASSWDREASRYTF
TGTGCCAGCAGTTGGGACAGGGAGGCTTCGCGCTACACCTTC
>TRBD2|few|TRBJ2-1|TRBV3-1
CASSPRAPGLAGSNEQFF
TGTGCCAGCAGCCCCCGAGCTCCCGGACTAGCGGGGAGCAATGAGCAGTTCTTC
>NA|few|TRBJ1-5|TRBV6-2/TRBV6-3
CASSYSGGEQPQHF
TGTGCCAGCAGTTACTCAGGGGGTGAGCAGCCCCAGCATTTT
>NA|few|TRBJ1-4|TRBV5-1
CASSLGTAKGEKLFF
TGCGCCAGCAGCTTGGGGACCGCTAAGGGTGAAAAACTGTTTTTT
>NA|NA|TRBJ1-4|TRBV20-1
CSASSWDNALKLFF
TGCAGTGCTAGCAGTTGGGACAACGCTTTAAAACTGTTTTTT
>NA|NA|TRBJ2-1|TRBV11-2
CASSQGRTYNEQFF
TGTGCCAGCAGCCAGGGACGGACTTACAATGAGCAGTTCTTC
>NA|NA|TRBJ2-7|TRBV14
CASSQGAPVREQYF
TGTGCCAGCAGCCAAGGGGCCCCGGTGAGGGAGCAGTACTTC
>NA|many|TRBJ2-3|TRBV9
CASSEGLLTDTQYF
TGTGCCAGCAGCGAGGGACTTCTCACAGATACGCAGTATTTT
>TRBD2|few|TRBJ2-7|TRBV6-2/TRBV6-3
CASSLRLAGVHEQYF
TGTGCCAGCAGTTTAAGACTAGCGGGAGTCCATGAGCAGTACTTC
>NA|medium-sized|TRBJ2-5|TRBV28
CASRWTAEGETQYF
TGTGCCAGCAGGTGGACAGCCGAGGGAGAGACCCAGTACTTC
>TRBD1|many|TRBJ2-3|TRBV24-1
CATSAGTGVTDTQYF
TGTGCCACCAGTGCCGGGACAGGAGTGACAGATACGCAGTATTTT